The clone carrying this T cell receptor beta chain was observed at least ten times. This record belongs to a study of HIV-infected patients and healthy controls. All unsorted peripheral T cells were captured because whole blood was used without fractionation. RNA came from approximately 2.5 ml of peripheral blood. Alpha and beta constant-region primers primed reverse transcription of around 0.5 ug RNA. Alpha and beta chain libraries were made separately by chain-specific third strand synthesis with multiplexing indices. From the 5' RACE reads, TCRdb called clonotypes with MiXCR, one entry per CDR3 protein. The sample lists approximately 25,000 distinct CDR3 sequences, about 9% occurring once. Trimming shortened V by 4 bases and J by 6 bases, and 10 bases separated the two germline ends. The CDR3 sequence is 12 residues long. Germline lookup yields CDR1 SGHTS and CDR2 YDEGEE.

This chain joins TRBV5-8 and TRBJ1-1; possible D gene TRBD1, 5 bases. The sequencing input was blood. This receptor was taken from an adult in good health. DNA for the CDR3: TGTGCCAGCAGCGCCAGGGTTTCTGAAGCTTTCTTT. Its translation: CASSARVSEAFF.